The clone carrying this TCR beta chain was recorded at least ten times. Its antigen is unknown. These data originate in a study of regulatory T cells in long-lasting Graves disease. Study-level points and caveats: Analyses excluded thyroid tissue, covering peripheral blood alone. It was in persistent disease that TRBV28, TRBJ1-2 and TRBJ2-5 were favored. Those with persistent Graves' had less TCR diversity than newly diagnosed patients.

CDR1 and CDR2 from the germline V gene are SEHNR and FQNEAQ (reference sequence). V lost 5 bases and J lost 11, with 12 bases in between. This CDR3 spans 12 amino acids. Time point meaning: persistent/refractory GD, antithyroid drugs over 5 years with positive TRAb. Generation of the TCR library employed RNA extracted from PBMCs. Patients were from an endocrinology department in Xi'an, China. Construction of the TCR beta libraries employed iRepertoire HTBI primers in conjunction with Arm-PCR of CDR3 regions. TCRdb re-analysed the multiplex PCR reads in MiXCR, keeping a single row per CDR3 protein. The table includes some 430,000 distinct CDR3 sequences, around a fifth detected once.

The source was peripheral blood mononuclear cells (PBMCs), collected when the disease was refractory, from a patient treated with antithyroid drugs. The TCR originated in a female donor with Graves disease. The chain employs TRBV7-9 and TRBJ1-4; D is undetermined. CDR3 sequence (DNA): TGTGCCAGCAGCGCGGGCGTAGACAAACTGTTTTTT. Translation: CASSAGVDKLFF.